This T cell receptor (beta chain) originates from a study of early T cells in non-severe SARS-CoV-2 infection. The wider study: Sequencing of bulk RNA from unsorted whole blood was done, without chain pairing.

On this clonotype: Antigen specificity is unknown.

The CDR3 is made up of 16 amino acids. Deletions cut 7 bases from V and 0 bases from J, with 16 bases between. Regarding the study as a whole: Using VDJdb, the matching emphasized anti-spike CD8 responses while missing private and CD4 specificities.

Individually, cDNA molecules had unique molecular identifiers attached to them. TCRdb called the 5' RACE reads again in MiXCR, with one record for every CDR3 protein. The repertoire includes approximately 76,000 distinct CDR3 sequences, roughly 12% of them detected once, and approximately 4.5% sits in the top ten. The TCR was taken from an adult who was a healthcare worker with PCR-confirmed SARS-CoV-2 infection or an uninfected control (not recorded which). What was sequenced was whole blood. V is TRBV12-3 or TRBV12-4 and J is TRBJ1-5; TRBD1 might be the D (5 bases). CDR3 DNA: TGTGCCAGCACCACACCGACAGACTTTAGCAATCAGCCCCAGCATTTT. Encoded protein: CASTTPTDFSNQPQHF.